This TCR beta chain was identified in a study of CD8 T cells in Susac syndrome. The CDR3 is 12 residues long. Trimming took 1 base from V and 7 from J, leaving 7 bases between them. CDR1 is MNHEY and CDR2 is SVGEGT in the germline V gene. Random hexamers primed reverse transcription of about 0.45 to 1 ug RNA. The immunoSEQ assay covered 54 Vbeta and 13 Jbeta segments for CDR3. Via MiXCR, TCRdb re-called the immunoSEQ multiplex PCR reads, giving one row per CDR3 protein. The top ten hold 0.45% to 0.6% of the sample, which has approximately 140,000 distinct CDR3 sequences, 80% seen once. The sequenced target, TCR beta, came from blood CD8+ and CD4+ T cells.

The chain links TRBV6-2 or TRBV6-3 to TRBJ1-1; unclear D gene. This TCR derives from a human donor with multiple sclerosis. What was sequenced was CD8+ T cells from PBMCs. CDR3 coding DNA: TGTGCCAGCAGTTACTTGTCCCTTGAAGCTTTCTTT. Protein: CASSYLSLEAFF.